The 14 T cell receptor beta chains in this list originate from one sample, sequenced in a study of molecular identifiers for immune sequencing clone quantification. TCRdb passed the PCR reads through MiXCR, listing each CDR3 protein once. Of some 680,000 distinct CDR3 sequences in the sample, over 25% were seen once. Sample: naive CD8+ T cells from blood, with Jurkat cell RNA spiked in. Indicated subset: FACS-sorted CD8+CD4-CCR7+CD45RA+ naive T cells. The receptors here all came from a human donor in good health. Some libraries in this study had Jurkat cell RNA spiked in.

CDR3 amino acids: CASSAQWTGNNYGYTF. The DNA for the CDR3 is TGTGCCAGCAGTGCACAGTGGACAGGGAACAACTATGGCTACACCTTC. The chain recombines TRBV28 with TRBJ1-2, with 8 positions matching TRBD1. V dropped 5 bases and J dropped 2; count of bases not matched to a gene: 10. The CDR3 is 16 residues long. Germline CDR1 MDHEN, CDR2 SYDVKM.

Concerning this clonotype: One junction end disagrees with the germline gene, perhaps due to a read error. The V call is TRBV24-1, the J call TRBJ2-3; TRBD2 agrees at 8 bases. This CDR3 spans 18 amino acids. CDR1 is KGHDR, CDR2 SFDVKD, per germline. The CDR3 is CATSDTRTSLISTDTQCF. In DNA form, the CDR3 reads TGTGCCACCAGTGACACTAGGACTAGCTTGATCAGCACAGATACGCAGTGTTTT.

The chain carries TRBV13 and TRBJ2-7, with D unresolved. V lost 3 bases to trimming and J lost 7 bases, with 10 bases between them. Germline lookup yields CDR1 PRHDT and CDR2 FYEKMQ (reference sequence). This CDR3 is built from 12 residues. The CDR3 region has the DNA TGTGCCAGCAGCTTGAATCTGGGGGAGCAGTACTTC. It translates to CASSLNLGEQYF.

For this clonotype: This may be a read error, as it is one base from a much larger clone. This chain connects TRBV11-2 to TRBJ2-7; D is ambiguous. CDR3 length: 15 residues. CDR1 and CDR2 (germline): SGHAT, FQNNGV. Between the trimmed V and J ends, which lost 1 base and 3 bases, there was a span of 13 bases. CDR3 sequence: CASSLGPAGHYEQYF. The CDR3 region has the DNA TGTGCCAGCAGCTTAGGTCCAGCCGGCCACTACGAGCAGTACTTC.

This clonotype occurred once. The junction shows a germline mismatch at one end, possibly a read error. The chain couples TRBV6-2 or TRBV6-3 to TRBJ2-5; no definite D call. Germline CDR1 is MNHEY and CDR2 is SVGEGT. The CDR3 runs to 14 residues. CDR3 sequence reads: CASGYRTVQETQYF. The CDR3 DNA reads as TGTGCCAGCGGTTACCGTACAGTACAAGAGACCCAGTACTTC.

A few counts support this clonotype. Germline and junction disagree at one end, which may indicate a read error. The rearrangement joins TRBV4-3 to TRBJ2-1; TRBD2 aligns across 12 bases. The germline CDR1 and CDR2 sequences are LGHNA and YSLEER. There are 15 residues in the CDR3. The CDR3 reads CASSQEGGLAGNMVF. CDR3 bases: TGCGCCAGCAGCCAAGAAGGGGGACTAGCGGGTAACATGGTCTTC.

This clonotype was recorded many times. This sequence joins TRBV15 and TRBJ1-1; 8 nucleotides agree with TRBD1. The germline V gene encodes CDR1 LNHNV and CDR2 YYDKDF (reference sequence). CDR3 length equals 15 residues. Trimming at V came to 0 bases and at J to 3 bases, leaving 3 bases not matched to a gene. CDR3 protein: CATSRETGVDTEAFF. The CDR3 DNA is TGTGCCACCAGCAGAGAGACAGGGGTGGACACTGAAGCTTTCTTT. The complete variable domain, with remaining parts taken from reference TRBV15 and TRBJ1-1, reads DAMVIQNPRYQVTQFGKPVTLSCSQTLNHNVMYWYQQKSSQAPKLLFHYYDKDFNNEADTPDNFQSRRPNTSFCFLDIRSPGLGDTAMYLCATSRETGVDTEAFFGQGTRLTVV.

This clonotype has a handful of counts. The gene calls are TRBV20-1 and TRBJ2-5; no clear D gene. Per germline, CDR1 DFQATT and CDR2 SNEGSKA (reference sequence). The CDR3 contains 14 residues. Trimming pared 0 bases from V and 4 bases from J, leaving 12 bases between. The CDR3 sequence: CSARELRVTETQYF. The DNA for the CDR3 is TGCAGTGCTAGAGAGTTAAGGGTAACAGAGACCCAGTACTTC.

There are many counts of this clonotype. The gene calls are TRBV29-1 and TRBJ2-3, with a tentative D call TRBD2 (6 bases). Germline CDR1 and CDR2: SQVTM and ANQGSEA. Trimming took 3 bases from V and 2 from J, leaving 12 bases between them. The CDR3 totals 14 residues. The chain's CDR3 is CSVEGGSYTDTQYF. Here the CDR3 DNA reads TGCAGCGTTGAGGGGGGATCCTACACAGATACGCAGTATTTT.

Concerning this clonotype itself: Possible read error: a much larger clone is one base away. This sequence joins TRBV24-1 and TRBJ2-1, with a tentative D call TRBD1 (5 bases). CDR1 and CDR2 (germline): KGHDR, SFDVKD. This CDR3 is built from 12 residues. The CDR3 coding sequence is TGTGCCACCAGTGATGGCAGGGTTGAGCTGTTCTTC. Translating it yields CATSDGRVELFF.

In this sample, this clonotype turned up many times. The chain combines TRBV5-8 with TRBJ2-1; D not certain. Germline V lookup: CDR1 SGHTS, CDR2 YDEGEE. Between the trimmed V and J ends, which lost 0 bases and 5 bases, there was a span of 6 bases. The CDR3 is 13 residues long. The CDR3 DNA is TGTGCCAGCAGCTTGGCGGCAGACAATGAGCAGTTCTTC. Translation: CASSLAADNEQFF.

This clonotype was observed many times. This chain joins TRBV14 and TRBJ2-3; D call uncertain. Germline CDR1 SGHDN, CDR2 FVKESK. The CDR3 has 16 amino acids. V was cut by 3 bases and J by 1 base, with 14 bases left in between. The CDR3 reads CASSQGESTRTDTQYF. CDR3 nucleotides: TGTGCCAGCAGCCAGGGTGAGTCCACCCGCACAGATACGCAGTATTTT.

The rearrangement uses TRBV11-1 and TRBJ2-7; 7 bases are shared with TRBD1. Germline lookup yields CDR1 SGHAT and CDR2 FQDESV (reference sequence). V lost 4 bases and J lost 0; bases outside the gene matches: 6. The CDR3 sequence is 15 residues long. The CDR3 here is CASSSDRVSSYEQYF. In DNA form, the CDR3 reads TGTGCCAGCAGCTCCGACAGGGTTTCCTCCTACGAGCAGTACTTC.

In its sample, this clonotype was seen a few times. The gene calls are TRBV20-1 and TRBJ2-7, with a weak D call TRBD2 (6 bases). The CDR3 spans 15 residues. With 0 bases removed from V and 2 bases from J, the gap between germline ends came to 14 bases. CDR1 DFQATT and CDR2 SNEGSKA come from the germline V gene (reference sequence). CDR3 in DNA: TGCAGTGCTAGAGATTTGGGAGGTATGCCCTACGAGCAGTACTTC. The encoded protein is CSARDLGGMPYEQYF.